A single sample is the source of the 3 T cell receptor beta chains below, sequenced in a study of radiotherapy plus CTLA-4 blockade in lung cancer. The table came from immunoSEQ multiplex PCR; TCRdb's copy has only in-frame clones and leaves some out. Among about 38,000 clones listed, 70% to 85% were seen once. Material: peripheral blood, obtained from a patient treated with radiotherapy plus ipilimumab. All receptors derive from a human donor with non-small cell lung cancer who had stable disease on radiotherapy plus ipilimumab.

This clone was counted only a few times. The rearrangement links TRBV9 to TRBJ1-1; D not certain. The length of the CDR3 is 12 residues. The germline V gene has CDR1 SGDLS and CDR2 YYNGEE. Trimming shortened V by 0 bases and J by 8 bases, and 8 bases separated the two germline ends. CDR3 sequence: CASSVDNGEAFF. The CDR3 coding sequence is TGTGCCAGCAGCGTAGATAATGGGGAAGCTTTCTTT.

There are a few counts of this clone. The chain joins TRBV14 to TRBJ2-1; 8 bases line up with TRBD1. There are 17 residues in the CDR3. Germline V gene data show CDR1 as SGHDN and CDR2 as FVKESK. J was trimmed by 0 bases and V by 4 bases; bases with no gene match: 8. CDR3 nucleotide sequence: TGTGCCAGCAGCCCCTCGACAGGGGCGGGCTCCTACAATGAGCAGTTCTTC. Translated, it gives CASSPSTGAGSYNEQFF.

This chain links TRBV5-1 with TRBJ1-2, with unresolved D. CDR3 length: 11 residues. Per the germline V gene, CDR1 is SGHRS and CDR2 is YFSETQ. Trimming left V 1 base short and J 10 bases short, with 8 bases between. The CDR3 spells CASSLWGDYTF. The CDR3 coding sequence is TGCGCCAGCAGCTTGTGGGGAGACTACACCTTC.